This entry concerns a single TCR beta chain. Its cognate antigen is unknown. The CDR3 is made up of 15 amino acids. Looked up from germline, CDR1 is SNHLY and CDR2 is FYNNEI. V lost 6 bases to trimming and J lost 4 bases, with 19 bases between them. This entry belongs to a study of radiotherapy plus CTLA-4 blockade in lung cancer. Looking at the study overall: Objective response rate was over 15%; disease control rate, around 33%. General observations from the study: Early shifts in blood T cell clones, with interferon-beta, reportedly predicted response best. Blood saw expansion of tumor-derived TCR clones after radiotherapy plus ipilimumab.

Those with chemo-refractory metastatic non-small-cell lung cancer were treated with focal radiation combined with CTLA-4 blockade using ipilimumab. TCRdb keeps only in-frame clones here, not all; method: immunoSEQ multiplex PCR. Of more than 35,000 clones listed, approximately 85% are singletons. V and J are TRBV2 and TRBJ2-7, with D tentatively TRBD2 (6 bases). The sequenced sample was peripheral blood, obtained from a patient treated with radiotherapy plus ipilimumab. This clonotype originated in a human donor with non-small cell lung cancer who had stable disease on radiotherapy plus ipilimumab. CDR3 coding DNA: TGTGCCAGCAGGGTTATTAGCGGTCTTGCTTACGAGCAGTACTTC. As protein: CASRVISGLAYEQYF.